This T cell receptor beta chain originates from a study of blood T cell repertoires in COVID-19. Study information: PBMCs, B-cell-depleted T cells, or T cells were the source of the cDNA or gDNA that made up the material.

The table came from immunoSEQ multiplex PCR; TCRdb's copy has only in-frame clones and leaves some out. Of some 130,000 clones in the sample, approximately 90% are singletons; the top ten hold more than 2%. The source material was peripheral blood. The source is a man aged 65-85 years with active COVID-19.

CDR3 bases: TGTTCAGGGGGCGACTATGGCTACACCTTC. This translates into CSGGDYGYTF. The chain employs TRBV30 and TRBJ1-2, with 8 bases lining up with TRBD1. CDR3 length: 10 amino acids. Germline CDR1 is GTSNPN and CDR2 is SVGIG (reference sequence).